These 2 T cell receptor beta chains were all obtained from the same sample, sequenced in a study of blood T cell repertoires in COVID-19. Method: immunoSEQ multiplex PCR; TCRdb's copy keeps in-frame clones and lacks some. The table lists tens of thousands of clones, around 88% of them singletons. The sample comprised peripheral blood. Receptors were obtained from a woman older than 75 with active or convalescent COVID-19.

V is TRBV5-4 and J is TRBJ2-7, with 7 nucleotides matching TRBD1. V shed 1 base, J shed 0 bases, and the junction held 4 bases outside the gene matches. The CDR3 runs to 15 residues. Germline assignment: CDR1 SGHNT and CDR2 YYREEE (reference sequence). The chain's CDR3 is CASSLFDRDSYEQYF. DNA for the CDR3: TGTGCCAGCAGCTTGTTTGACAGGGACTCCTACGAGCAGTACTTC.

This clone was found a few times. The CDR3 loop is CASSLGQASGEQYF. For the CDR3, the DNA is TGTGCCAGCAGTTTGGGACAGGCCAGCGGCGAGCAGTACTTC. The chain couples TRBV27 to TRBJ2-7; 8 bases are shared with TRBD1. The V segment lost 3 bases and the J segment 6 bases; nucleotides outside the gene matches: 7. Germline loops: CDR1 MNHEY, CDR2 SMNVEV (reference sequence). This CDR3 comprises 14 residues.